The 19 T cell receptor beta chains given below trace back to one sample, sequenced in a study of shared clonotypes between healthy human individuals. Method: immunoSEQ multiplex PCR; TCRdb's copy keeps in-frame clones and lacks some. This sample has roughly 1,500,000 clones, with 97% to 99% found just once. What was sequenced was naive CD4+ T cells sorted from blood. Subset: CD45RA+ positively selected. The receptors here all came from a young man in good health.

The rearrangement links TRBV7-2 to TRBJ2-3; D call uncertain. The CDR3 spans 18 residues. With 2 bases removed from V and 4 bases from J, the gap between germline ends came to 22 bases. Germline CDR1 is SGHTA and CDR2 is FQGNSA. The CDR3 coding sequence is TGTGCCAGCAGCTTACCCTTTAAAACGCTTAAAGTATCAGATACGCAGTATTTT. Its protein product is CASSLPFKTLKVSDTQYF.

This chain uses TRBV7-6 with TRBJ2-5; 13 bases agree with TRBD2. This CDR3 is 18 amino acids long. Per the germline V gene, CDR1 is SGHVS and CDR2 is FNYEAQ. The ends lost 3 bases at V and 1 base at J; junction bases unmatched: 8. The CDR3 loop is CASSLLVGTSGTQETQYF. The CDR3 DNA is TGTGCCAGCAGCTTGCTAGTAGGGACTAGCGGGACCCAAGAGACCCAGTACTTC.

The chain joins TRBV29-1 to TRBJ2-1; 7 bases match TRBD2. V was pared by 5 bases and J by 5 bases, with 9 bases of the junction left unmatched. Germline V gene sequence: CDR1 SQVTM, CDR2 ANQGSEA. CDR3 length equals 14 residues. CDR3 nucleotides: TGCAGCGTTCGAGGGAGGGCTTGGGACAATGAGCAGTTCTTC. Its protein is CSVRGRAWDNEQFF.

The V gene is TRBV27, the J gene TRBJ1-2; D may be TRBD1 (5 bases). The ends were cut back, 1 base at V and 7 bases at J, with 10 bases in the middle. CDR1 and CDR2 (germline): MNHEY, SMNVEV (reference sequence). This CDR3 has 13 amino acids. CDR3 sequence: CASSLLGVGGYTF. The CDR3 DNA reads TGTGCCAGCAGTTTATTGGGGGTGGGTGGCTACACCTTC.

V and J are TRBV29-1 and TRBJ2-7; D is unresolved. The CDR3 sequence is 13 residues long. Germline V lookup: CDR1 SQVTM, CDR2 ANQGSEA. Trimming removed 4 bases at V and 2 bases at J, with 12 bases between. CDR3 amino acids: CSVVLQTPYEQYF. Written as DNA, the CDR3 is TGCAGCGTTGTCCTCCAGACCCCCTACGAGCAGTACTTC.

V and J are TRBV9 and TRBJ1-5; D possibly corresponds to TRBD1 (5 bases). V lost 3 bases, J lost 7 bases, and 14 bases lay in between. This CDR3 spans 14 amino acids. The germline gives CDR1 SGDLS, CDR2 YYNGEE. In DNA, the CDR3 is TGTGCCAGCAGCGGACCGGGACCGGCGCAGCCCCAGCATTTT. Protein sequence: CASSGPGPAQPQHF.

The chain has TRBV7-8 and TRBJ2-3, with TRBD2 matching over 7 bases. Germline V gene sequence: CDR1 SGHVS, CDR2 FQNEAQ. V was clipped by 5 bases and J by 0 bases; unmatched bases: 11. The CDR3 has 17 residues. The CDR3, as DNA: TGTGCCAGCAGCATGGTTGGGGGACTAACTAGCACAGATACGCAGTATTTT. Protein: CASSMVGGLTSTDTQYF.

V usage is TRBV7-9 and J usage is TRBJ2-2, with TRBD2 matching 14 bases. With 5 bases clipped from V and 7 bases from J, the junction kept 9 bases outside the gene matches. CDR3 length: 17 residues. Germline V gene sequence: CDR1 SEHNR, CDR2 FQNEAQ (reference sequence). This CDR3 is CASSRPGTSGSGGELFF. CDR3 bases: TGTGCCAGCAGCCGTCCCGGGACTAGCGGGAGTGGCGGGGAGCTGTTTTTT.

This chain connects TRBV4-1 to TRBJ2-1; 7 bases are a match to TRBD2. With V trimmed by 0 bases and J by 9 bases, 11 bases remained unmatched. CDR3 length: 16 residues. Germline V gives CDR1 MGHRA, CDR2 YSYEKL. The CDR3 here is CASSQETGGMRGEQFF. CDR3 DNA sequence: TGCGCCAGCAGCCAAGAAACGGGAGGAATGAGAGGTGAGCAGTTCTTC.

The V and J genes are TRBV5-1 and TRBJ2-7; 11 positions agree with TRBD2. Per germline, CDR1 SGHRS and CDR2 YFSETQ. V shed 4 bases, J shed 0 bases, and the junction held 3 bases outside the gene matches. The CDR3 spans 15 residues. DNA for the CDR3: TGCGCCAGCAGCCCGGGACTAGCGGCCTCCTACGAGCAGTACTTC. Residues: CASSPGLAASYEQYF.

The chain employs TRBV27 and TRBJ1-2; the D gene is possibly TRBD1 (5 bases). Germline lookup yields CDR1 MNHEY and CDR2 SMNVEV (reference sequence). V was shortened by 7 bases and J by 2 bases, with 17 bases between the two germline ends. The length of the CDR3 is 15 residues. CDR3: CASKPWDRHNYGYTF. DNA for the CDR3: TGTGCCAGCAAACCTTGGGACCGCCACAACTATGGCTACACCTTC.

V usage is TRBV5-1 and J usage is TRBJ2-3; 10 bases line up with TRBD1. This CDR3 spans 15 amino acids. The germline CDR1 and CDR2 sequences are SGHRS and YFSETQ. The V segment lost 7 bases and the J segment 6 bases; nucleotides outside the gene matches: 11. CDR3 sequence reads: CASYRDRGIEDTQYF. In DNA, the CDR3 is TGCGCCAGCTACCGGGACAGGGGTATCGAGGATACGCAGTATTTT.

For this clone: Other DNA sequences from this sample encode an identical CDR3 as well. The chain couples TRBV28 to TRBJ1-2; D remains ambiguous. This CDR3 is built from 12 residues. Germline-derived CDR1 and CDR2 are MDHEN and SYDVKM. Trimming left V 2 bases short and J 7 bases short, with 8 bases between. The CDR3 reads CASSLGSGGYTF. DNA of the CDR3: TGTGCCAGCAGTTTAGGATCTGGTGGCTACACCTTC.

This clone occurred once. The chain has TRBV29-1 and TRBJ2-1; perhaps TRBD1 as D (5 bases). V lost 6 bases, J lost 15 bases, and 15 bases lay in between. Germline values: CDR1 SQVTM, CDR2 ANQGSEA. The CDR3 consists of 10 residues. CDR3 sequence: CSVATTTVFF. Written as DNA, the CDR3 is TGCAGCGTAGCTACAACGACAGTGTTCTTC.

The chain recombines TRBV15 with TRBJ1-4; TRBD1 is a possible D gene (5 bases). The CDR3 totals 17 residues. Looked up from germline, CDR1 is LNHNV and CDR2 is YYDKDF (reference sequence). Trimming stripped 1 base from V and 7 bases from J, with 19 bases between. The CDR3 protein is CATSRGRQGMSSEKLFF. In nucleotides, the CDR3 is TGTGCCACCAGCAGAGGTCGGCAGGGAATGTCGAGTGAAAAACTGTTTTTT.

The chain couples TRBV28 to TRBJ1-5; a weak D match, TRBD1 (5 bases). CDR1 is MDHEN and CDR2 is SYDVKM in the germline V gene. CDR3 length equals 14 residues. V was cut by 2 bases and J by 7 bases, with 12 bases left in between. This chain's CDR3 is CASSLVPGSQPQHF. The CDR3 DNA follows: TGTGCCAGCAGTTTAGTTCCAGGGTCCCAGCCCCAGCATTTT.

Of note for this clone: The identical CDR3 is also encoded by other nucleotide sequences in the sample. The gene calls are TRBV11-3 and TRBJ2-1; the D is unclear. The CDR3 is 13 amino acids. V shed 0 bases and J shed 0 bases, with 0 bases lying between them. CDR1 SGHNT and CDR2 YENEEA come from the germline V gene. Written as DNA, the CDR3 is TGTGCCAGCAGCTTAGACTCCTACAATGAGCAGTTCTTC. This translates into CASSLDSYNEQFF.

J is TRBJ2-2 and V is TRBV11-2; D is unclear. With 1 base removed from V and 3 bases from J, the gap between germline ends came to 12 bases. Germline loops: CDR1 SGHAT, CDR2 FQNNGV. CDR3 length: 16 residues. The CDR3 here is CASSLVGDYYTGELFF. In nucleotides, the CDR3 is TGTGCCAGCAGCTTAGTCGGAGATTACTACACCGGGGAGCTGTTTTTT.

The chain carries TRBV2 and TRBJ1-1; weak D call: TRBD1 (5 bases). Germline V gives CDR1 SNHLY, CDR2 FYNNEI. Trimming took 6 bases from V and 11 from J, leaving 22 bases between them. The length of the CDR3 is 14 residues. Here the CDR3 reads CASRRTTGTEMAFF. CDR3 DNA sequence: TGTGCCAGCAGGCGAACCACCGGGACCGAAATGGCTTTCTTT.